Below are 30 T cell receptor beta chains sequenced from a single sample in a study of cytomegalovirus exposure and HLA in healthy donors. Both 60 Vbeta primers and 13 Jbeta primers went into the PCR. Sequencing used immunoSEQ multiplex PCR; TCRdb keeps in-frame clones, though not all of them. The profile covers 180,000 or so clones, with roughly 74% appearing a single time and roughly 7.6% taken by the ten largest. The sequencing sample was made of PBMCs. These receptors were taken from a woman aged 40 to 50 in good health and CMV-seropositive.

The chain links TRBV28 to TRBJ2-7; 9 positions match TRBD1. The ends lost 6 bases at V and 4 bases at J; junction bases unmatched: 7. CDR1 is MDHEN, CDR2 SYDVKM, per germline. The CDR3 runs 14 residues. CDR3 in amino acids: CASRTGQGQYEQYF. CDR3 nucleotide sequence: TGTGCCAGCAGAACGGGACAGGGACAGTACGAGCAGTACTTC.

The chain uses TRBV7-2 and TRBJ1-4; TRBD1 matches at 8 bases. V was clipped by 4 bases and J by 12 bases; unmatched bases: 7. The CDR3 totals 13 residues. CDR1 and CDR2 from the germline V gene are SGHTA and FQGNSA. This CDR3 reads CASSSGQGRELFF. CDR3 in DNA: TGTGCCAGCAGCTCTGGACAGGGTAGAGAACTGTTTTTT. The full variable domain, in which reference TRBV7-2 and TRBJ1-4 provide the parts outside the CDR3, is GAGVSQSPSNKVTEKGKDVELRCDPISGHTALYWYRQSLGQGLEFLIYFQGNSAPDKSGLPSDRFSAERTGGSVSTLTIQRTQQEDSAVYLCASSSGQGRELFFGSGTQLSVL.

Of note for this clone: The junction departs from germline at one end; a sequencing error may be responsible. The CDR3 loop is CASSPRLAGGGVYNEQFF. CDR3 sequence (DNA): TGTGCTAGCAGCCCTCGACTAGCGGGAGGCGGGGTCTACAATGAGCAGTTCTTC. The chain couples TRBV7-7 to TRBJ2-1, with 13 bases lining up with TRBD2. This CDR3 contains 18 residues. Germline CDR1 SSHAT, CDR2 FNYEAQ (reference sequence).

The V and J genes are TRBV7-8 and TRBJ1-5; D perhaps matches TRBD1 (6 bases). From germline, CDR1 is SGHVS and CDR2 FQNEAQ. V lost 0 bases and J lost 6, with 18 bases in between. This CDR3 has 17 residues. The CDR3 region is CASSLARVRPRGQPQHF. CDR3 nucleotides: TGTGCCAGCAGCTTAGCCAGGGTTCGACCCAGGGGTCAGCCCCAGCATTTT.

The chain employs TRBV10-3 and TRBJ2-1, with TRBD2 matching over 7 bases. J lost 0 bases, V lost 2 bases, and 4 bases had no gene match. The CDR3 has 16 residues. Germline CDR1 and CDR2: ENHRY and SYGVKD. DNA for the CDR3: TGTGCCATCAGTGAGCCAGCGGGATTCTCCTACAATGAGCAGTTCTTC. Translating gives CAISEPAGFSYNEQFF.

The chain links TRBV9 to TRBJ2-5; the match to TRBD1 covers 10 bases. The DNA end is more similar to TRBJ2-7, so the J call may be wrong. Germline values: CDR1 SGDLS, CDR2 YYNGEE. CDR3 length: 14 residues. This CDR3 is CASSRWTGGDEQYF. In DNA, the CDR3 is TGTGCCAGCAGTAGATGGACAGGGGGAGACGAGCAGTACTTC.

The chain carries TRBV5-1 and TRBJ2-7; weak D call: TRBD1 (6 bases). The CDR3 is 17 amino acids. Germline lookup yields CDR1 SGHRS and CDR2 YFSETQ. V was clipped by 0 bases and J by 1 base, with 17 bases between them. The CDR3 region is CASSLERQGIASYEQYF. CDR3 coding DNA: TGCGCCAGCAGCTTGGAGCGGCAGGGGATTGCATCCTACGAGCAGTACTTC.

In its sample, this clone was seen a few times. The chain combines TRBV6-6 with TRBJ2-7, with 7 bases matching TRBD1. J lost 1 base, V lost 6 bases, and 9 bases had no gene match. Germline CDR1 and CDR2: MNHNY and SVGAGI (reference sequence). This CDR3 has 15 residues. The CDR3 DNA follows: TGTGCCAGCAGCTCTAGGGGGACAGCGTCCTACGAGCAGTACTTC. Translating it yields CASSSRGTASYEQYF.

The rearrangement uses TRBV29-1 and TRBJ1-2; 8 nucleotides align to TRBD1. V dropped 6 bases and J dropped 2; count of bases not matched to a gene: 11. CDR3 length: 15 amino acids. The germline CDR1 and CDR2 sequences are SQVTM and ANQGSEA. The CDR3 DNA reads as TGCAGCGTCTCGGTAGGACAGGGACGGAACTATGGCTACACCTTC. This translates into CSVSVGQGRNYGYTF. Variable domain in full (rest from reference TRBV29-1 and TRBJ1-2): SAVISQKPSRDICQRGTSLTIQCQVDSQVTMMFWYRQQPGQSLTLIATANQGSEATYESGFVIDKFPISRPNLTFSTLTVSNMSPEDSSIYLCSVSVGQGRNYGYTFGSGTRLTVV.

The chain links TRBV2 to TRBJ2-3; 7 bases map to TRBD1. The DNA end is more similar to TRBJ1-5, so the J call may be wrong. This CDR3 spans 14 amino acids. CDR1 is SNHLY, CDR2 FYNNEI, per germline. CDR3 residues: CASSEGQHTDTQHF. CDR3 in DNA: TGTGCCAGCAGTGAGGGACAGCACACAGATACGCAGCATTTT.

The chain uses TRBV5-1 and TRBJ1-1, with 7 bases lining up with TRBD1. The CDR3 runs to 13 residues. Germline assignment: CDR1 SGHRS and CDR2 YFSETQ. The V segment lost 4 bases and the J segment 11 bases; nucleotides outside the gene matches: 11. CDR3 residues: CASSPRTGERAFF. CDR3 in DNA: TGCGCCAGCAGCCCAAGAACAGGGGAGCGGGCTTTCTTT.

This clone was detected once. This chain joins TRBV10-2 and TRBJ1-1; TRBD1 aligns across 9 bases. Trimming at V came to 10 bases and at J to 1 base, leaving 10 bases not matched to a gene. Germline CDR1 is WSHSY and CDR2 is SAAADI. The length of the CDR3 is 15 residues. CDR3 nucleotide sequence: TGCGCCACCCAAAGGGACAGGGCCCGGAACACTGAAGCTTTCTTT. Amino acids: CATQRDRARNTEAFF.

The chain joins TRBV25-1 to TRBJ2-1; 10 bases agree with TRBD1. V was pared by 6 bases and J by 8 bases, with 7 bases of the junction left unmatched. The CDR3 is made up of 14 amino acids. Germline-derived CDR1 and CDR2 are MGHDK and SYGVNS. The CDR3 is CASRTGTGAHEQFF. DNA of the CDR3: TGTGCCAGCAGAACCGGGACAGGGGCCCATGAGCAGTTCTTC.

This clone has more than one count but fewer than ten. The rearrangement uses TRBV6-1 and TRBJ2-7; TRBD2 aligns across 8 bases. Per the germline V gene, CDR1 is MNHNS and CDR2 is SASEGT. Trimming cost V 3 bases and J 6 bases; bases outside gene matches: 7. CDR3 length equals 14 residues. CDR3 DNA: TGTGCCAGCAGTGACGGGGGGGCGAGACTCGAGCAGTACTTC. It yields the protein CASSDGGARLEQYF.

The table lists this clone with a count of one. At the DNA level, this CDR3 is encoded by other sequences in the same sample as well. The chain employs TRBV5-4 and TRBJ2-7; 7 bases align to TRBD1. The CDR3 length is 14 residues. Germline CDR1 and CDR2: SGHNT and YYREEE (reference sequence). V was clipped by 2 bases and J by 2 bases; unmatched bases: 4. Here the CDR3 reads CASSLEGGPYEQYF. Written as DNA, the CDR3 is TGTGCCAGCAGCTTAGAAGGGGGCCCCTACGAGCAGTACTTC.

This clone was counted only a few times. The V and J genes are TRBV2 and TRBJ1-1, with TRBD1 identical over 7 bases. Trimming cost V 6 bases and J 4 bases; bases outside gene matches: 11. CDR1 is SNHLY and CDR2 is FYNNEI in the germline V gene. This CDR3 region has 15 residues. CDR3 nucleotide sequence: TGTGCCAGCAGGCGACAGGGTTTAAGCGGCACTGAAGCTTTCTTT. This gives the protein CASRRQGLSGTEAFF.

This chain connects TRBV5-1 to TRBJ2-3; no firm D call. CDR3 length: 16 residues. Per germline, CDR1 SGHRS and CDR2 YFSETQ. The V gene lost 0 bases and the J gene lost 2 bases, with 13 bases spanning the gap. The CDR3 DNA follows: TGCGCCAGCAGCTTGGTAGCCGGCCCCCTCACAGATACGCAGTATTTT. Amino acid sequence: CASSLVAGPLTDTQYF.

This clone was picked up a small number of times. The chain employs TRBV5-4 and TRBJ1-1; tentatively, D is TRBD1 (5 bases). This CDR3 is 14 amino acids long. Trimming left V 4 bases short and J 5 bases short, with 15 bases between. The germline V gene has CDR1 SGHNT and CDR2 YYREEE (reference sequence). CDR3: CASSNQGVWTEAFF. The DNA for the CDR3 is TGTGCCAGCAGCAATCAGGGTGTGTGGACTGAAGCTTTCTTT.

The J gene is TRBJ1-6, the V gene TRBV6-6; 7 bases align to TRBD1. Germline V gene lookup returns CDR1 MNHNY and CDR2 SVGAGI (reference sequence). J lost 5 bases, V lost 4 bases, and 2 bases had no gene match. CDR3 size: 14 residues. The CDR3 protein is CASSWTGDNSPLHF. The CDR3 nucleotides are TGTGCCAGCAGTTGGACAGGTGATAATTCACCCCTCCACTTT.

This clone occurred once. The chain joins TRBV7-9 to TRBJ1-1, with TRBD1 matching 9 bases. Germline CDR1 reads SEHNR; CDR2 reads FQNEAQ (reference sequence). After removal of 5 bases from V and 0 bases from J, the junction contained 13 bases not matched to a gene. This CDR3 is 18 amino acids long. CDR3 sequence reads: CASSRRRGQGAMNTEAFF. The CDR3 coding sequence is TGTGCCAGCAGCCGTAGAAGGGGACAGGGAGCCATGAACACTGAAGCTTTCTTT.

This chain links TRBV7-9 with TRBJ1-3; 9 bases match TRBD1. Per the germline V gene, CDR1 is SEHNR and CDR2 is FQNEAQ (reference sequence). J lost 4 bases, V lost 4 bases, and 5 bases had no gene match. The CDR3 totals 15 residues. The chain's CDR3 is CASSSTGGRGNTIYF. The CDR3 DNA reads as TGTGCCAGCAGCTCTACAGGGGGCCGGGGAAACACCATATATTTT.

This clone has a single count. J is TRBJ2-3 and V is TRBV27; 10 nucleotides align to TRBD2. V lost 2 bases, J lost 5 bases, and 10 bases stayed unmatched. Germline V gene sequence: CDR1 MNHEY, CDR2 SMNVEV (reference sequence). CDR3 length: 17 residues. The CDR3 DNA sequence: TGTGCCAGCAGTTTACACTCTAGCGGGAGTGTAATAGATACGCAGTATTTT. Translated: CASSLHSSGSVIDTQYF.

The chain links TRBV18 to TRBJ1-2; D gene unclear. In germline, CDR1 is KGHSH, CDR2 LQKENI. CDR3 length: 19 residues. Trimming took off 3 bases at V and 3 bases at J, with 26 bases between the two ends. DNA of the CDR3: TGTGCCAGCTCACCTACCATCTCAGGTTTGACCGAATCCCACTATGGCTACACCTTC. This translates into CASSPTISGLTESHYGYTF.

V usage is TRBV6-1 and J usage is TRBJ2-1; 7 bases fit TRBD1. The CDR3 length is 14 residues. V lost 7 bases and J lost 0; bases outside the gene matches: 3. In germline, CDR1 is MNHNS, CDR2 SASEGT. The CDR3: CASKDRVSYNEQFF. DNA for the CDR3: TGTGCCAGCAAAGACAGGGTCTCCTACAATGAGCAGTTCTTC.

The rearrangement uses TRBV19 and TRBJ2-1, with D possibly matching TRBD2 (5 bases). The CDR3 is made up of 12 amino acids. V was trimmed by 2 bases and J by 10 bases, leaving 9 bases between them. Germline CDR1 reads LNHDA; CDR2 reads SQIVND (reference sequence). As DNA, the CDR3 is TGTGCCAGTAGTATAAGGAGGCGGGAGCAGTTCTTC. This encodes CASSIRRREQFF. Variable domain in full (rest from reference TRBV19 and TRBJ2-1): DGGITQSPKYLFRKEGQNVTLSCEQNLNHDAMYWYRQDPGQGLRLIYYSQIVNDFQKGDIAEGYSVSREKKESFPLTVTSAQKNPTAFYLCASSIRRREQFFGPGTRLTVL.

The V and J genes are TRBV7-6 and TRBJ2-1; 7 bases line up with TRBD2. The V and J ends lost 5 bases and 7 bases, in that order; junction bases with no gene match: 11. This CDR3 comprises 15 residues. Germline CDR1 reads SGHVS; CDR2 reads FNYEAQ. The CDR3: CASSQTAGVRNEQFF. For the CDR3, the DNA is TGTGCCAGCAGCCAAACGGCGGGAGTGAGGAATGAGCAGTTCTTC.

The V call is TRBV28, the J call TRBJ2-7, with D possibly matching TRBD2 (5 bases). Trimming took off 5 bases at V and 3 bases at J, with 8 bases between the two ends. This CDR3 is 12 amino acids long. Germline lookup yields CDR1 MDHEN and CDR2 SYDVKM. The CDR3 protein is CASSPGLYEQYF. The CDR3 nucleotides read TGTGCCAGCAGTCCCGGACTCTACGAGCAGTACTTC. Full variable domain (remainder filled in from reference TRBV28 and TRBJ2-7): DVKVTQSSRYLVKRTGEKVFLECVQDMDHENMFWYRQDPGLGLRLIYFSYDVKMKEKGDIPEGYSVSREKKERFSLILESASTNQTSMYLCASSPGLYEQYFGPGTRLTVT.

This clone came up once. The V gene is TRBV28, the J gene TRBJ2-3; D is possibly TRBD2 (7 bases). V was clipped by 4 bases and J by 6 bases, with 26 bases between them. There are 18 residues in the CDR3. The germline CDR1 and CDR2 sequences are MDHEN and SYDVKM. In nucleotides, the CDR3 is TGTGCCAGCAGTTCACGCCCCGGGGGGCAGGGGTTGGCGGATACGCAGTATTTT. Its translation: CASSSRPGGQGLADTQYF. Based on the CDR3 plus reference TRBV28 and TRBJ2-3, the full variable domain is DVKVTQSSRYLVKRTGEKVFLECVQDMDHENMFWYRQDPGLGLRLIYFSYDVKMKEKGDIPEGYSVSREKKERFSLILESASTNQTSMYLCASSSRPGGQGLADTQYFGPGTRLTVL.

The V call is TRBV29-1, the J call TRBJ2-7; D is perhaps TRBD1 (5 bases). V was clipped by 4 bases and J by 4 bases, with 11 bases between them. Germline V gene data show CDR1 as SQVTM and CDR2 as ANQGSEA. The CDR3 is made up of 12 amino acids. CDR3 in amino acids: CSVGTGKYEQYF. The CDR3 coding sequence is TGCAGCGTTGGTACAGGAAAGTACGAGCAGTACTTC.

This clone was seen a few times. The CDR3 loop is CASSFDKAFF. As DNA, the CDR3 is TGTGCCAGCAGTTTTGACAAAGCTTTCTTT. V gene TRBV28 combines with J gene TRBJ1-1; D is uncertain. The CDR3 consists of 10 residues. Germline CDR1 is MDHEN and CDR2 is SYDVKM. The V end was cut by 3 bases, the J end by 9 bases, with 5 bases between.